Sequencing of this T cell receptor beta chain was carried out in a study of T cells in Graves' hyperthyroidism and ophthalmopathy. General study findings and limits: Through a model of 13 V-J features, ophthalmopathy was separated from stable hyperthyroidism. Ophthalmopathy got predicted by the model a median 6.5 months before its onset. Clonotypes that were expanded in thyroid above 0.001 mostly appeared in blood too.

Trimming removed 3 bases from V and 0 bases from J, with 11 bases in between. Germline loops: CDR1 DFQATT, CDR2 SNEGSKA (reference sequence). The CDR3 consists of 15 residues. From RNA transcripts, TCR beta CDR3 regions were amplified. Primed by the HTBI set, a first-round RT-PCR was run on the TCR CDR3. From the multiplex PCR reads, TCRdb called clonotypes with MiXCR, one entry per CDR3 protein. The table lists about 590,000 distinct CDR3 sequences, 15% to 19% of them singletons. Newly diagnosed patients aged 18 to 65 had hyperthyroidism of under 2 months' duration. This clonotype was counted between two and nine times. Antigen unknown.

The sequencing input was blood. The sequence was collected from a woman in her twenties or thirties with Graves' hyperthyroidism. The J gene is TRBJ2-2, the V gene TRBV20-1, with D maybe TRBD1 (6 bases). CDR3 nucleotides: TGCAGTGCTAGTAGGGGGACAACGAACACCGGGGAGCTGTTTTTT. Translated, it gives CSASRGTTNTGELFF.